These T cell receptor beta chains were read from a single sample in a study of control samples from healthy donors and cancer patients. Only in-frame clones appear in the TCRdb table, and some are missing; sequencing was by immunoSEQ multiplex PCR. The sample shows around 130,000 clones, 90% of them seen only once. Sequenced sample: blood. The origin of the receptors is a man younger than 35 in good health. Both conserved end residues are part of each CDR3. A D gene is named only where the DNA matches it firmly. Clone size is given for some rows only: seen once, a few or many times, or a class if the clone is expanded.

v_gene	d_gene	abundance	j_gene	CDR3aa	CDR3nt
TRBV11-2	NA	NA	TRBJ1-3	CASSLVGSAGQGNTIYF	TGTGCCAGCAGCTTAGTCGGGTCGGCAGGGCAAGGAAACACCATATATTTT
TRBV30	NA	once	TRBJ1-1	CAWRYRVNTEAFF	TGTGCCTGGAGGTACAGAGTAAACACTGAAGCTTTCTTT
TRBV2	NA	NA	TRBJ2-5	CASGERGETQYF	TGTGCCAGCGGGGAGCGCGGGGAGACCCAGTACTTC
TRBV2	NA	NA	TRBJ2-7	CASSEYGWGYEQYF	TGTGCCAGCAGTGAATACGGGTGGGGGTACGAGCAGTACTTC
TRBV27	TRBD2	once	TRBJ2-7	CASRSLAGQSYEQYF	TGTGCCAGCAGATCGCTAGCGGGACAATCCTACGAGCAGTACTTC
TRBV24-1	TRBD1	NA	TRBJ1-2	CATSEGDRINYGYTF	TGTGCCACCAGTGAAGGGGACAGGATTAACTATGGCTACACCTTC
TRBV10-3	NA	NA	TRBJ2-3	CAISESADTQYF	TGTGCCATCAGTGAGTCCGCAGATACGCAGTATTTT
TRBV11-3	TRBD1	NA	TRBJ2-7	CASSLGQGTYEQYF	TGTGCCAGCAGCTTGGGACAGGGAACCTACGAGCAGTACTTC
TRBV18	NA	NA	TRBJ1-5	CASSPLNHQGNQPQHF	TGTGCCAGCTCACCACTTAACCACCAGGGCAATCAGCCCCAGCATTTT
TRBV24-1	NA	NA	TRBJ2-1	CATSEARSSYNEQFF	TGTGCCACCAGTGAGGCCAGAAGCTCCTACAATGAGCAGTTCTTC
TRBV14	TRBD1	NA	TRBJ2-1	CASSQFTGTGTNNEQFF	TGTGCCAGCAGCCAATTTACCGGGACAGGTACCAACAATGAGCAGTTCTTC
TRBV12-3/TRBV12-4	NA	NA	TRBJ2-3	CASTFAMDTQYF	TGTGCCAGCACTTTTGCCATGGATACGCAGTATTTT
TRBV7-3	TRBD1	few	TRBJ2-1	CASSLTRGQGEQFF	TGTGCCAGCAGCCTAACGAGGGGGCAAGGTGAGCAGTTCTTC
TRBV7-8	NA	NA	TRBJ2-1	CASCGAYNEQFF	TGTGCCAGCTGTGGAGCCTACAATGAGCAGTTCTTC
TRBV15	NA	NA	TRBJ1-6	CATSSSRVLHF	TGTGCCACCAGCAGTTCCAGGGTCCTCCACTTT
TRBV10-2	TRBD1	once	TRBJ1-3	CASSEGQGWYDGNTIYF	TGCGCCAGCAGTGAGGGACAGGGTTGGTATGACGGAAACACCATATATTTT
TRBV9	NA	NA	TRBJ1-3	CASSSRVFGNTIYF	TGTGCCAGCAGCTCCAGGGTCTTCGGAAACACCATATATTTT
TRBV18	TRBD1	NA	TRBJ1-1	CASSPSVTGVNTEAFF	TGTGCCAGCTCACCTTCTGTGACAGGGGTGAACACTGAAGCTTTCTTT
TRBV27	TRBD1	NA	TRBJ1-2	CASSSPKGAAGYGYTF	TGTGCCAGCAGTTCCCCCAAGGGGGCAGCAGGGTATGGCTACACCTTC
TRBV21-1	NA	NA	TRBJ1-2	CAIPGQWGDGYTF	TGTGCCATCCCGGGACAGTGGGGAGATGGCTACACCTTC
TRBV9	NA	NA	TRBJ2-3	CASSPRDSPYTQYF	TGTGCCAGCAGCCCCCGGGACTCCCCATATACGCAGTATTTT
TRBV4-1	TRBD1	NA	TRBJ2-2	CASSRTGSVLNTGELFF	TGCGCCAGCAGCCGGACAGGATCGGTCCTGAACACCGGGGAGCTGTTTTTT
TRBV9	NA	once	TRBJ1-1	CASGGPGDGTTEAFF	TGTGCCAGCGGGGGCCCCGGGGATGGAACGACTGAAGCTTTCTTT
TRBV5-1	NA	NA	TRBJ1-4	CASSSFAGLTNEKLFF	TGCGCCAGCAGCTCGTTCGCGGGGTTAACTAATGAAAAACTGTTTTTT
TRBV7-8	TRBD1	NA	TRBJ1-2	CASSSSPGTDYGYTF	TGTGCCAGCAGCTCGAGCCCCGGGACAGACTATGGCTACACCTTC
TRBV10-3	NA	NA	TRBJ1-3	CAISGREAGNTIYF	TGTGCCATCAGTGGGCGGGAGGCTGGAAACACCATATATTTT
TRBV7-8	TRBD1	NA	TRBJ1-2	CASSADRVGGYTF	TGTGCCAGCAGCGCAGACAGGGTAGGCGGCTACACCTTC
TRBV4-3	TRBD1	NA	TRBJ2-2	CASSLRTGATGGTGELFF	TGCGCCAGCAGCCTTAGGACAGGAGCTACTGGAGGCACCGGGGAGCTGTTTTTT
TRBV2	NA	NA	TRBJ2-2	CASSERIAGELFF	TGTGCCAGCAGTGAGCGGATAGCGGGGGAGCTGTTTTTT
TRBV5-6	NA	NA	TRBJ1-3	CASSGTSGNTIYF	TGTGCCAGCAGCGGGACCTCTGGAAACACCATATATTTT
TRBV12-3/TRBV12-4	NA	NA	TRBJ1-1	CASSLGANTEAFF	TGTGCCAGCAGTTTAGGAGCGAACACTGAAGCTTTCTTT
TRBV9	NA	NA	TRBJ2-2	CASSGTIRTGELFF	TGTGCCAGCAGTGGCACAATCAGAACCGGGGAGCTGTTTTTT
TRBV4-3	NA	once	TRBJ1-6	CASSQDGRSHYSPLHF	TGCGCCAGCAGCCAAGATGGTAGATCCCACTATTCACCCCTCCACTTT
TRBV11-2	TRBD2	NA	TRBJ2-7	CASRRGLADAEQYF	TGTGCCAGCAGAAGAGGACTAGCGGACGCGGAGCAGTACTTC
TRBV11-2	NA	once	TRBJ1-2	CASSLRVGGDYGYTF	TGTGCCAGCAGCTTACGCGTCGGCGGAGACTATGGCTACACCTTC
TRBV7-9	NA	NA	TRBJ2-3	CASSSDSRTDTQYF	TGTGCCAGCAGCTCGGACAGTAGGACAGATACGCAGTATTTT
TRBV6-6	NA	NA	TRBJ1-5	CATSLPNQPQHF	TGTGCCACCTCCCTACCGAATCAGCCCCAGCATTTT
TRBV3-1/TRBV3-2	NA	NA	TRBJ1-1	CASGEPVTWTDRLGAFF	TGTGCCAGTGGCGAACCAGTGACCTGGACTGATAGACTGGGGGCTTTCTTT
TRBV27	TRBD2	NA	TRBJ2-3	CASSLRGGTSGRASTDTQYF	TGTGCCAGCAGTTTGAGGGGCGGGACTAGCGGGAGGGCCTCCACAGATACGCAGTATTTT
TRBV3-1/TRBV3-2	NA	NA	TRBJ2-3	CASSHRVSDTQYF	TGTGCCAGCAGCCACAGGGTTTCAGATACGCAGTATTTT
TRBV29-1	NA	NA	TRBJ1-6	CSVKVGGVDSPLHF	TGCAGCGTGAAGGTGGGGGGCGTTGATTCACCCCTCCACTTT
TRBV2	NA	few	TRBJ1-2	CASSEGSGGYTF	TGTGCCAGCAGTGAAGGGTCGGGCGGCTACACCTTC
TRBV5-4	NA	NA	TRBJ2-7	CASSLAGVPTHEQYF	TGTGCCAGCAGCTTGGCGGGAGTCCCGACCCACGAGCAGTACTTC
TRBV2	NA	once	TRBJ1-1	CASTLGENTEAFF	TGTGCCAGCACCTTAGGGGAGAACACTGAAGCTTTCTTT
TRBV7-3	TRBD1	NA	TRBJ1-3	CASSMTGAGNTIYF	TGTGCCAGCAGCATGACAGGGGCCGGAAACACCATATATTTT
TRBV12-3/TRBV12-4	TRBD1	NA	TRBJ1-5	CASSADRNQPQHF	TGTGCCAGCAGTGCGGACAGGAATCAGCCCCAGCATTTT
TRBV9	NA	few	TRBJ1-1	CASSSGGEGNTEAFF	TGTGCCAGCAGCTCAGGCGGCGAGGGGAACACTGAAGCTTTCTTT
TRBV20-1	NA	NA	TRBJ2-1	CSASWAALYNEQFF	TGCAGTGCTAGTTGGGCAGCCCTATACAATGAGCAGTTCTTC
TRBV7-6	NA	NA	TRBJ2-3	CASSLAQEPTDTQYF	TGTGCCAGCAGCTTAGCCCAAGAGCCAACAGATACGCAGTATTTT
TRBV28	TRBD1	NA	TRBJ1-6	CASNSGTVNSPLHF	TGTGCCAGCAACTCCGGGACAGTTAATTCACCCCTCCACTTT
TRBV21-1	NA	NA	TRBJ1-6	CAVAGAGYNSPLHF	TGTGCCGTCGCAGGGGCAGGCTATAATTCACCCCTCCACTTT
TRBV7-2	NA	once	TRBJ1-1	CASSLVGLHEEAFF	TGTGCCAGCAGCTTAGTGGGACTCCATGAAGAAGCTTTCTTT